The sequence of this TCR beta chain was determined in a study of T cell responses to AZD1222 COVID-19 vaccine. Clones were sequenced by immunoSEQ multiplex PCR, and TCRdb holds only the in-frame ones, with some missing. In the table there are under 150,000 clones, about nine tenths of which are singletons. Study findings and constraints: Just a handful of AZD1222 recipients tested seropositive at baseline. Spike was spanned by vaccine-associated CD4 TCRs, which were dominant at 160-218 and 743-854. Within unmutated variant regions lay the reported targets of nearly half of spike-specific TCRs.

Worth noting for this clone: What it binds is not known.

The CDR3 is made up of 14 amino acids. The germline V gene has CDR1 SEHNR and CDR2 FQNEAQ (reference sequence). V lost 5 bases to trimming and J lost 6 bases, with 14 bases between them. The rearrangement joins TRBV7-9 to TRBJ2-1; D not resolved. The specimen was peripheral blood, collected on day 0 of AZD1222 vaccination. The sequence derives from an adult in good health. CDR3 nucleotides: TGTGCCAGCAGCCCATTGGATAGAGCCAATGAGCAGTTCTTC. Protein: CASSPLDRANEQFF.